What follows describes a single TCR beta chain. The CDR3 has 16 residues. The germline V gene encodes CDR1 KGHDR and CDR2 SFDVKD. J gave up 2 bases and V 2 bases, and 3 bases lay outside the gene matches. The data were obtained in a study of blood T cell repertoires in COVID-19. Sequenced by immunoSEQ multiplex PCR; TCRdb stores in-frame clones only, minus some. The repertoire consists of fewer than 450,000 clones, with around 91% occurring once and the leading ten covering 2.5% to 4%. The rearrangement joins TRBV24-1 to TRBJ2-1, with 9 bases matching TRBD1. Sequences were obtained from peripheral blood. The receptor was isolated from a young woman who had recovered from COVID-19. CDR3 DNA sequence: TGTGCCACCAGTGATTGGGGGGACAGGGCCTACAATGAGCAGTTCTTC. Protein sequence: CATSDWGDRAYNEQFF.